This entry concerns a single TCR beta chain. Its antigen is unknown. These data are taken from a study of OX40 agonist ivuxolimab in advanced cancers. About the study: Those enrolled were 82.7% male, with a mean age of around 60 years and ages from roughly 20 to 90.

Assay used: immunoSEQ multiplex PCR; TCRdb lists only in-frame clones, some missing. The data show about 65,000 clones, roughly 91% seen once. Broader study findings: Low normalized T-cell clonal expansion was additionally recorded for some nonresponders.

Per the germline V gene, CDR1 is SGHVS and CDR2 is FQNEAQ. The CDR3 is 13 residues long. Trimming stripped 5 bases from V and 5 bases from J, with 12 bases between. The clonotype was recovered from an adult with an advanced solid tumor such as melanoma, head and neck, liver or kidney cancer. This rearrangement joins TRBV7-8 to TRBJ1-1; perhaps TRBD1 as D (6 bases). The sample here was CD4+ or CD8+ T cells sorted from blood, taken in a trial of the OX40 agonist ivuxolimab. The CDR3 nucleotides read TGTGCCAGCAGCCTGAACAGGGTTACTGAAGCTTTCTTT. It translates to CASSLNRVTEAFF.